A selection of T cell receptor beta chains follows, all from one sample in a study of regulatory T cells in long-lasting Graves disease. TCRdb recomputed calls from the multiplex PCR reads with MiXCR, one row per CDR3 protein. The sample shows 350,000 to 550,000 distinct CDR3 sequences, about a sixth of them seen only once. This sample also appeared in a second study, on T cells in Graves' hyperthyroidism and ophthalmopathy.

This specimen consisted of peripheral blood mononuclear cells (PBMCs), obtained at new diagnosis, from a patient treated with antithyroid drugs. Receptor source: a woman aged 18-29 years with Graves disease. The CDR3 runs from the conserved cysteine through the conserved F or W. D genes are given only for firm matches. A clone size is listed for some rows: how often the clone was seen (once, few, many), or a class if it is expanded.

length: 12
J: TRBJ2-2
V: TRBV29-1
size: NA
D: NA
CDR3: CSVELNTGELFF
DNA: TGCAGCGTTGAATTGAACACCGGGGAGCTGTTTTTT

length: 14
J: TRBJ1-2
V: TRBV20-1
size: many
D: NA
CDR3: CSASIRQGDYGYTF
DNA: TGCAGTGCTAGTATCAGGCAGGGTGACTATGGCTACACCTTC

length: 15
J: TRBJ2-1
V: TRBV9
size: many
D: NA
CDR3: CASSGPWGSYNEQFF
DNA: TGTGCCAGCAGCGGGCCCTGGGGGAGCTACAATGAGCAGTTCTTC

length: 16
J: TRBJ1-6
V: TRBV18
size: NA
D: NA
CDR3: CASSPYRTEDNSPLHF
DNA: TGTGCCAGCTCACCCTACCGGACAGAGGACAATTCACCCCTCCACTTT

length: 12
J: TRBJ2-1
V: TRBV28
size: many
D: NA
CDR3: CASRGTVYEQFF
DNA: TGTGCCAGCAGGGGGACTGTCTATGAGCAGTTCTTC

length: 13
J: TRBJ2-2
V: TRBV20-1
size: few
D: NA
CDR3: CSAGTYWTGELFF
DNA: TGCAGTGCTGGGACATATTGGACCGGGGAGCTGTTTTTT

length: 15
J: TRBJ2-3
V: TRBV9
size: many
D: TRBD1
CDR3: CASSARTGGADTQYF
DNA: TGTGCCAGCAGCGCCAGGACAGGGGGCGCAGATACGCAGTATTTT

length: 14
J: TRBJ2-7
V: TRBV28
size: many
D: TRBD2
CDR3: CASRLAGGPDEQYF
DNA: TGTGCCAGCAGGCTAGCGGGAGGGCCTGACGAGCAGTACTTC

length: 15
J: TRBJ2-7
V: TRBV7-2
size: NA
D: TRBD1
CDR3: CASSARTGEGYEQYF
DNA: TGTGCCAGCAGCGCCAGGACAGGGGAAGGTTACGAGCAGTACTTC

length: 13
J: TRBJ1-1
V: TRBV18
size: many
D: NA
CDR3: CASSPPGNTEAFF
DNA: TGTGCCAGCTCACCACCGGGAAACACTGAAGCTTTCTTT

length: 13
J: TRBJ2-1
V: TRBV30
size: many
D: NA
CDR3: CAWKAGTYNEQFF
DNA: TGTGCCTGGAAGGCGGGAACCTACAATGAGCAGTTCTTC

length: 15
J: TRBJ1-5
V: TRBV20-1
size: NA
D: NA
CDR3: CSARYLAGGNQPQHF
DNA: TGCAGTGCTAGGTATTTAGCTGGGGGCAATCAGCCCCAGCATTTT

length: 14
J: TRBJ2-3
V: TRBV25-1
size: NA
D: NA
CDR3: CASSRGGRTDTQYF
DNA: TGTGCCAGCAGTCGAGGTGGTCGCACAGATACGCAGTATTTT

length: 15
J: TRBJ1-3
V: TRBV20-1
size: NA
D: NA
CDR3: CRRRGPGHDGNTTYF
DNA: TGCAGGAGACGCGGGCCGGGGCACGACGGAAACACCACATATTTT

length: 11
J: TRBJ2-5
V: TRBV12-3/TRBV12-4
size: NA
D: NA
CDR3: CASTWRETQYF
DNA: TGTGCCAGCACCTGGCGGGAGACCCAGTACTTC

length: 14
J: TRBJ2-4
V: TRBV6-1
size: NA
D: NA
CDR3: CASSEAGAKNIQYF
DNA: TGTGCCAGCAGTGAAGCCGGGGCCAAAAACATTCAGTACTTC

length: 14
J: TRBJ2-3
V: TRBV29-1
size: NA
D: TRBD1
CDR3: CSVRDRGSTDTQYF
DNA: TGCAGCGTGAGAGACAGGGGGTCCACAGATACGCAGTATTTT

length: 14
J: TRBJ1-1
V: TRBV7-2
size: many
D: NA
CDR3: CASSLIAGDTEAFF
DNA: TGTGCCAGCAGCTTAATCGCAGGGGACACTGAAGCTTTCTTT

length: 18
J: TRBJ1-6
V: TRBV30
size: NA
D: TRBD1
CDR3: CAWRHRDRLSSYNSPLHF
DNA: TGTGCCTGGAGACACCGGGACAGACTGAGCTCCTATAATTCACCCCTCCACTTT

length: 15
J: TRBJ2-3
V: TRBV10-1
size: NA
D: TRBD2
CDR3: CASSEASGNTDTQYF
DNA: TGCGCCAGCAGTGAAGCTAGCGGGAACACAGATACGCAGTATTTT

length: 16
J: TRBJ2-7
V: TRBV28
size: many
D: TRBD2
CDR3: CASFVTLAGGPSEQYF
DNA: TGTGCCAGCTTTGTCACACTAGCGGGAGGGCCGAGTGAGCAGTACTTC

length: 16
J: TRBJ2-7
V: TRBV18
size: NA
D: NA
CDR3: CASSPRVDRRSYEQYF
DNA: TGTGCCAGCTCACCACGAGTAGACAGGAGATCCTACGAGCAGTACTTC

length: 14
J: TRBJ1-5
V: TRBV2
size: many
D: NA
CDR3: CASSFKRNEQPQHF
DNA: TGTGCCAGCAGTTTCAAGCGTAACGAACAGCCCCAGCATTTT

length: 16
J: TRBJ1-6
V: TRBV18
size: NA
D: NA
CDR3: CASSPSTDAAHSPLHF
DNA: TGTGCCAGCTCACCTTCGACAGACGCAGCCCATTCACCCCTCCACTTT

length: 13
J: TRBJ2-5
V: TRBV27
size: many
D: NA
CDR3: CASSFFPTETQYF
DNA: TGTGCCAGCAGTTTTTTCCCCACAGAGACCCAGTACTTC

length: 15
J: TRBJ2-3
V: TRBV12-3/TRBV12-4
size: many
D: TRBD1
CDR3: CASSPWDRSTDTQYF
DNA: TGTGCCAGCAGTCCCTGGGACAGAAGCACAGATACGCAGTATTTT